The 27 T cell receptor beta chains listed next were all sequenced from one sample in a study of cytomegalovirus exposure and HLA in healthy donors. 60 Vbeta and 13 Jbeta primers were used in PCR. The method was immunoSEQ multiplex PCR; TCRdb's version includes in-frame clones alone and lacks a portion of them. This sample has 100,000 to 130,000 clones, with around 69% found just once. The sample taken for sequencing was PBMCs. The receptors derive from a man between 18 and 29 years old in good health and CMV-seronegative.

CDR3 region: CASSATGSPYTQYF. Here the CDR3 DNA reads TGTGCCAGCAGCGCCACAGGGTCCCCCTATACGCAGTATTTT. The J gene is TRBJ2-3, the V gene TRBV9, with a tentative D call TRBD1 (6 bases). Germline assignment: CDR1 SGDLS and CDR2 YYNGEE. Trimming pared 3 bases from V and 7 bases from J, leaving 15 bases between. CDR3 length: 14 amino acids.

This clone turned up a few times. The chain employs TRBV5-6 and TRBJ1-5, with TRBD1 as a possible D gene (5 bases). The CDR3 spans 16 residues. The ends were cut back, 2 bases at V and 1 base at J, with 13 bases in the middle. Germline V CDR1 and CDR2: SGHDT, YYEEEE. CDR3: CASSFLGGVSNQPQHF. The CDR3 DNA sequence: TGTGCCAGCAGCTTCCTCGGGGGAGTAAGCAATCAGCCCCAGCATTTT.

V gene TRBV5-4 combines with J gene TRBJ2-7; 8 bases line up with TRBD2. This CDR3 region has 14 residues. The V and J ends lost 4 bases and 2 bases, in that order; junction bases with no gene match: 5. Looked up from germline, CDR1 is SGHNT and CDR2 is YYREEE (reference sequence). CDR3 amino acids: CASSPSGGPYEQYF. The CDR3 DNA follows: TGTGCCAGCAGCCCAAGCGGGGGCCCCTACGAGCAGTACTTC. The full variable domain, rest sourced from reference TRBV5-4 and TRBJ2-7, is ETGVTQSPTHLIKTRGQQVTLRCSSQSGHNTVSWYQQALGQGPQFIFQYYREEENGRGNFPPRFSGLQFPNYSSELNVNALELDDSALYLCASSPSGGPYEQYFGPGTRLTVT.

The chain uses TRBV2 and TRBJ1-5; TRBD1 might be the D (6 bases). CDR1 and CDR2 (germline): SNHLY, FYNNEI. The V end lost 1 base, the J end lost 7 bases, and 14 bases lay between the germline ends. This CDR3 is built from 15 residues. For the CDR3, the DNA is TGTGCCAGCAGTGAAGAGGTAACAGGGCGGCAGCCCCAGCATTTT. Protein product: CASSEEVTGRQPQHF.

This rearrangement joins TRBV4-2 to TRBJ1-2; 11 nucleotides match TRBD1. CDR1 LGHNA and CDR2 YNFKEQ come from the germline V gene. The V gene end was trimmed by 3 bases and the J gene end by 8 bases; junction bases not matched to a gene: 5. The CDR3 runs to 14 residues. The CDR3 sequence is CASSQPGQGDGYTF. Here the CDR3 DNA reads TGTGCCAGCAGCCAGCCGGGACAGGGGGACGGCTACACCTTC.

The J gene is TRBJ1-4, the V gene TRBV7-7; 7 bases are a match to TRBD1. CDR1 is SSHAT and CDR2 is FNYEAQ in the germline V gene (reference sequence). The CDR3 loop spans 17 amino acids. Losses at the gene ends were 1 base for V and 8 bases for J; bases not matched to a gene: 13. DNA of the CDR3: TGTGCCAGCAGCTTAGACCCTAGACAGGGTGGGAACGAAAAACTGTTTTTT. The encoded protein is CASSLDPRQGGNEKLFF. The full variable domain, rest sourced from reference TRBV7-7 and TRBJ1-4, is GAGVSQSPRYKVTKRGQDVTLRCDPISSHATLYWYQQALGQGPEFLTYFNYEAQPDKSGLPSDRFSAERPEGSISTLTIQRTEQRDSAMYRCASSLDPRQGGNEKLFFGSGTQLSVL.

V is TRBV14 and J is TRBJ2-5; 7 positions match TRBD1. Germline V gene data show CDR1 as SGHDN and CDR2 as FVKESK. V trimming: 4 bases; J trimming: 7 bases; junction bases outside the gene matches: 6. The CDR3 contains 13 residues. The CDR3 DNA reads TGTGCCAGCAGCCTAGGACAGGTTTGGACCCAGTACTTC. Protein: CASSLGQVWTQYF.

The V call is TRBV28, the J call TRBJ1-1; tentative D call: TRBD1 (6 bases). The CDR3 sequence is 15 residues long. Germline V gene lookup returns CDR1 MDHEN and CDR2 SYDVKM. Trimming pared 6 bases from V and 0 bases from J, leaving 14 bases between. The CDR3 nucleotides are TGTGCCAGCAGAAACACAGGGCCTATGAACACTGAAGCTTTCTTT. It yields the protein CASRNTGPMNTEAFF.

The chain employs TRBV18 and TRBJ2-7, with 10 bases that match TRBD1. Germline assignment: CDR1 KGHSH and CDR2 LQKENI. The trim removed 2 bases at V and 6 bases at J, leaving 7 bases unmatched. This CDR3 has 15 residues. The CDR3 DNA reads TGTGCCAGCTCACCAAAGGGACAGGGGTTGGTCGAGCAGTACTTC. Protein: CASSPKGQGLVEQYF.

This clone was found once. This CDR3 is CASSFGASPSYEQYF. In nucleotides, the CDR3 is TGTGCCAGCAGCTTTGGGGCATCTCCTTCCTACGAGCAGTACTTC. This sequence joins TRBV11-2 and TRBJ2-7; TRBD1 might be the D (5 bases). This CDR3 comprises 15 residues. V lost 3 bases to trimming and J lost 1 base, with 13 bases between them. Germline V CDR1 and CDR2: SGHAT, FQNNGV. The full variable domain, its missing parts supplied by reference TRBV11-2 and TRBJ2-7, is EAGVAQSPRYKIIEKRQSVAFWCNPISGHATLYWYQQILGQGPKLLIQFQNNGVVDDSQLPKDRFSAERLKGVDSTLKIQPAKLEDSAVYLCASSFGASPSYEQYFGPGTRLTVT.

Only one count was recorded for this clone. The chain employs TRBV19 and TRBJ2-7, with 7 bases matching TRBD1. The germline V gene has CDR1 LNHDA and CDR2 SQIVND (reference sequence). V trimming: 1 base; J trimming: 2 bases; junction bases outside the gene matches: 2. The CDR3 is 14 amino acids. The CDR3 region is CASSIADRAYEQYF. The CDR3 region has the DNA TGTGCCAGTAGTATAGCCGACAGGGCCTACGAGCAGTACTTC.

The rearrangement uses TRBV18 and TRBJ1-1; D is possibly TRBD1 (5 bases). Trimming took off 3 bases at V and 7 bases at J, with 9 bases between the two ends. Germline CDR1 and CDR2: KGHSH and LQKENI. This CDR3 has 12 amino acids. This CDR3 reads CASSPVGVEAFF. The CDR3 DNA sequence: TGTGCCAGCTCACCGGTAGGGGTTGAAGCTTTCTTT. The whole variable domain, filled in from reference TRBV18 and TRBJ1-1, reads NAGVMQNPRHLVRRRGQEARLRCSPMKGHSHVYWYRQLPEEGLKFMVYLQKENIIDESGMPKERFSAEFPKEGPSILRIQQVVRGDSAAYFCASSPVGVEAFFGQGTRLTVV.

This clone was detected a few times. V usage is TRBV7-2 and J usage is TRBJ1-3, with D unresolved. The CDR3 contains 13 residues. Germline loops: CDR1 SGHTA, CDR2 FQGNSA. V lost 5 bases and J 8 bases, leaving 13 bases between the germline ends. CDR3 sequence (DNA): TGTGCCAGCAGCGAAAGCACAGTACACACCATATATTTT. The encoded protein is CASSESTVHTIYF. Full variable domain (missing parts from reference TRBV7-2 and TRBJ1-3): GAGVSQSPSNKVTEKGKDVELRCDPISGHTALYWYRQSLGQGLEFLIYFQGNSAPDKSGLPSDRFSAERTGGSVSTLTIQRTQQEDSAVYLCASSESTVHTIYFGEGSWLTVV.

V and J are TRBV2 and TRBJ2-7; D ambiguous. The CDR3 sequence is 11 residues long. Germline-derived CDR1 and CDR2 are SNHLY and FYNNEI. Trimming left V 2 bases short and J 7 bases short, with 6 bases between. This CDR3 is CASSEPREQYF. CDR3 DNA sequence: TGTGCCAGCAGTGAACCCCGGGAGCAGTACTTC. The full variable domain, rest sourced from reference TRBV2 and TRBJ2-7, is EPEVTQTPSHQVTQMGQEVILRCVPISNHLYFYWYRQILGQKVEFLVSFYNNEISEKSEIFDDQFSVERPDGSNFTLKIRSTKLEDSAMYFCASSEPREQYFGPGTRLTVT.

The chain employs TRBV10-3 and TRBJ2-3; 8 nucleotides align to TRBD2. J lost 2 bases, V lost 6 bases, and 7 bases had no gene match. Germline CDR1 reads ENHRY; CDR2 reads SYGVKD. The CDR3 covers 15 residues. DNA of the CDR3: TGTGCCATCAGCCCGACTAGCGACTACACAGATACGCAGTATTTT. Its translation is CAISPTSDYTDTQYF.

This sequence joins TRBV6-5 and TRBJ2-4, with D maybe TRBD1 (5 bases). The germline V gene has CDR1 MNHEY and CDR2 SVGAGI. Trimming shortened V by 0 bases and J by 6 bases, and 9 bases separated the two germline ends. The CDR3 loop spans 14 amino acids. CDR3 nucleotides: TGTGCCAGCAGTTACTCTCGACAGATAAACATTCAGTACTTC. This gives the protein CASSYSRQINIQYF.

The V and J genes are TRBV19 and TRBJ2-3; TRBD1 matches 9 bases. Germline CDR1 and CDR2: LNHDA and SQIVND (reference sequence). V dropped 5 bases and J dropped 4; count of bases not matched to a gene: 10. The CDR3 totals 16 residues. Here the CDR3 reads CASSPMGQGAPDTQYF. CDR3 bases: TGTGCCAGTAGTCCCATGGGACAGGGTGCCCCAGATACGCAGTATTTT.

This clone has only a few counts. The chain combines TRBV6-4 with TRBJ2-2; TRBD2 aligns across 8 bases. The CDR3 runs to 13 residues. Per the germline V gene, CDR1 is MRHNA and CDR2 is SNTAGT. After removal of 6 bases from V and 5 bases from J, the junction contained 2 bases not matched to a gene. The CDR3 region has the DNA TGTGCCAGCAGCCCTAGCGGGACCGGGGAGCTGTTTTTT. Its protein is CASSPSGTGELFF.

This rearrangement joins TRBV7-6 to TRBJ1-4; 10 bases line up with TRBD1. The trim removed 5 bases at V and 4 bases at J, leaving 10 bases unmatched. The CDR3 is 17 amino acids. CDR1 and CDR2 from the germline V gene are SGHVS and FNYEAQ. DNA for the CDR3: TGTGCCAGCAGCGCCGGGACAGGGGCAACCGTTAATGAAAAACTGTTTTTT. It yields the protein CASSAGTGATVNEKLFF.

CDR3 loop: CASSDLREGLSNEQFF. CDR3 in DNA: TGTGCCAGCAGTGACCTGCGGGAGGGCCTCTCCAATGAGCAGTTCTTC. This sequence joins TRBV25-1 and TRBJ2-1, with 9 bases matching TRBD2. This CDR3 is 16 amino acids long. Germline CDR1 and CDR2: MGHDK and SYGVNS. V lost 3 bases and J lost 6; bases outside the gene matches: 9.

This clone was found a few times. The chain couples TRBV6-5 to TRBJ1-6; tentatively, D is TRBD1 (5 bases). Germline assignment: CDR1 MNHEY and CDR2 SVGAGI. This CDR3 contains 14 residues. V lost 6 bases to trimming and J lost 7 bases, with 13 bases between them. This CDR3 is CASRGRTENSPLHF. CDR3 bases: TGTGCCAGCAGGGGGCGAACGGAGAATTCACCCCTCCACTTT.

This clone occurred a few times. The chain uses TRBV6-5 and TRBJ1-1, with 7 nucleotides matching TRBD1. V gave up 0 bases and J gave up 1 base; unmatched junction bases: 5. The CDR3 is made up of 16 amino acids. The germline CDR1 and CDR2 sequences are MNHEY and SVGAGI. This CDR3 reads CASSYSRDRPNTEAFF. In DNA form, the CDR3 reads TGTGCCAGCAGTTACTCGCGGGACAGACCGAACACTGAAGCTTTCTTT.

The CDR3, as DNA: TGTGCCAGTAATGAGAGGTTCACTGAAGCTTTCTTT. This sequence encodes CASNERFTEAFF. The V and J genes are TRBV19 and TRBJ1-1; no definite D call. This CDR3 is 12 amino acids long. V was trimmed by 7 bases and J by 4 bases, leaving 10 bases between them. Germline V gives CDR1 LNHDA, CDR2 SQIVND (reference sequence). Drawing the rest from reference TRBV19 and TRBJ1-1, the complete variable domain is DGGITQSPKYLFRKEGQNVTLSCEQNLNHDAMYWYRQDPGQGLRLIYYSQIVNDFQKGDIAEGYSVSREKKESFPLTVTSAQKNPTAFYLCASNERFTEAFFGQGTRLTVV.

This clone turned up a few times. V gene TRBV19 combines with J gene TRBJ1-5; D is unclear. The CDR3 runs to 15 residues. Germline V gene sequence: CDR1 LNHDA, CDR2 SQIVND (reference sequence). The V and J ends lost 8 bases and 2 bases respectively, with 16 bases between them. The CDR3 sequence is CASSLYGVGNQPQHF. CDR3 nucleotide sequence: TGTGCCAGTTCATTATACGGGGTAGGCAATCAGCCCCAGCATTTT. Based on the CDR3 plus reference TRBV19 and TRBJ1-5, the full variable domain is DGGITQSPKYLFRKEGQNVTLSCEQNLNHDAMYWYRQDPGQGLRLIYYSQIVNDFQKGDIAEGYSVSREKKESFPLTVTSAQKNPTAFYLCASSLYGVGNQPQHFGDGTRLSIL.

DNA for the CDR3: TGTGCCAGCAGTGAAATGGGGGCTCGGCGGAATTCACCCCTCCACTTT. It specifies CASSEMGARRNSPLHF. The V and J genes are TRBV6-1 and TRBJ1-6; tentatively, D is TRBD1 (6 bases). The CDR3 is 16 residues long. Germline CDR1 is MNHNS and CDR2 is SASEGT. Trimming stripped 2 bases from V and 7 bases from J, with 15 bases between.

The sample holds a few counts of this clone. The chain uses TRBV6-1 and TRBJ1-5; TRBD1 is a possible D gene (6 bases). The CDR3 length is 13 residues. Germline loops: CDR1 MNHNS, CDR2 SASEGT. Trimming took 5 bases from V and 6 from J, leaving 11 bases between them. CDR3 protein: CASSTTGIQPQHF. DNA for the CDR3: TGTGCCAGCAGTACTACAGGGATTCAGCCCCAGCATTTT.

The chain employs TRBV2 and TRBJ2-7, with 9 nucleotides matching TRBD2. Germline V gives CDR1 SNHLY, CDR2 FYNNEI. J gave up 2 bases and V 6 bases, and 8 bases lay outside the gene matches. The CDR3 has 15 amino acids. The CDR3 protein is CASRFQAGGTYEQYF. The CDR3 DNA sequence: TGTGCCAGCAGGTTTCAAGCGGGGGGCACCTACGAGCAGTACTTC.